This record looks at one T cell receptor beta chain sequence and its context. Its target antigen remains unknown. No quality values exist for individual bases; no much larger clone is one base distant. This sample was taken from a study of blood T cell repertoires in COVID-19 (TCRdb year 2020). As for the study more broadly: The collaborator samples originated in the United States, Italy and Spain and spanned the acute and convalescent phases of COVID-19. The repertoires were made available in a free public database intended to serve as a resource for research on the immune response to SARS-CoV-2. Samples were obtained from the ongoing ImmuneRACE study (first 160 participants) and from some 1,300 subjects provided by 6 global collaborators. Where available, HLA class I and class II types were obtained from metadata supplied by the sample provider rather than from assay-based typing. Nearly every sample came with metadata listing a de-identified subject ID, COVID-19 status, age in years and sex. Deeply sampled blood TCRbeta repertoires from subjects exposed to, actively infected with, or recovered from COVID-19 were included in the dataset. The prospective study material was composed of cDNA or gDNA derived from T cells, B-cell-depleted T cells, or PBMCs. Paper-wide results and their limitations: Clinical and demographic metadata were provided uncurated, with the amount varying by source and participant.

Each collaborating institution followed its own protocols to collect whole blood in K2EDTA tubes. For TCRbeta analysis, collaborators shipped samples in one of three forms: frozen whole blood, isolated PBMCs, or DNA extracted from either of those sample types. The immunoSEQ Assay, a bias-controlled multiplex PCR, was used to amplify TCRbeta CDR3 regions from genomic DNA. Per the source publication's procedure: Nucleated cell counts per sample were estimated from amplification of reference gene primers within the assay. To quantify the absolute abundance of each unique TCRbeta CDR3 rearrangement, sequence reads were collapsed and filtered. For each sample, productive Simpson clonality was calculated as the square root of Simpson's diversity index across productive rearrangements. Imported from immuneACCESS, the table was reduced by TCRdb to in-frame sequences with V and J called. These copies leave out some clones; in studies compared against another copy, an unresolved V gene accounts for under half, and the cause of the remainder is not known. That table supplies the V and J calls and clone size; D and trimming were determined from the DNA. The sample table shows more than 30,000 clones, and 85% to 95% are seen once. Jointly, the top ten make up approximately 4.1% of the sample.

Sequences LNHDA (CDR1) and SQIVND (CDR2) are obtained from the germline V gene (reference sequence). V was cut back by 6 bases and J by 2 bases, leaving a gap of 14 bases between them. The CDR3 covers 15 residues, taking in both the cysteine and the phenylalanine. The CDR3 DNA has 45 bases and is translated from base 1. This chain joins TRBV19 to TRBJ1-5, with TRBD1 tentatively as D gene (6 bases match). The specimen sequenced was peripheral blood. The TCR sequence derives from a human donor with active COVID-19. The donor label of this sample is uncertain. CDR3 sequence: CASSRPTGGNQPQHF. The sequenced DNA: TGTGCCAGTAGCCGACCGACAGGTGGCAATCAGCCCCAGCATTTT.